This TCR beta chain was retrieved from a study of cytomegalovirus exposure and HLA in healthy donors. Germline CDR1 reads MDHEN; CDR2 reads SYDVKM. V dropped 5 bases and J dropped 0 bases, with 14 bases sitting between them. This CDR3 contains 16 residues. Produced via immunoSEQ multiplex PCR; TCRdb's table is partial and in-frame only. The sample holds under 150,000 clones, 70% to 90% seen once. The study drew the donors from its approximately 130-subject validation cohort, separate from the approximately 700-subject first cohort. Regarding the study as a whole: In a later analysis, first-cohort TCR clusters were found to tend to co-occur in the roughly 120 validation repertoires. The study labeled approximately 150 TCR beta chains cytomegalovirus-associated.

Note on this clone: Antigen unknown.

Sequencing was done on a sample of PBMCs. V gene TRBV28 combines with J gene TRBJ1-5, with D maybe TRBD1 (6 bases). The clonotype originates from a man in his late teens or twenties in good health and CMV-seronegative. The CDR3 loop reads CASSPTGLGSNQPQHF. DNA for the CDR3: TGTGCCAGCAGTCCAACAGGGCTTGGTAGCAATCAGCCCCAGCATTTT.